Listed here is a single TCR beta chain. Participants came from about two dozen US areas, aged about 18 to 100 years. Cohort 3 donors counted as recovered after two negative PCRs, clearance, or resolved symptoms. The sample is drawn from a study of blood T cell repertoires in COVID-19. Study information: T cells, B-cell-depleted T cells, or PBMCs supplied cDNA or gDNA.

As originally analysed: How many nucleated cells were present was estimated from reference gene primer amplification. This table comes from immunoSEQ multiplex PCR, and its TCRdb copy is limited to in-frame clones, with some not included. V and J calls plus clone size are reproduced from that table; the DNA served to infer D and trimming. The sample consists of 200,000 to 300,000 clones, approximately 84% of them appearing once. Sequencing was carried out using PBMCs or T cells enriched from blood (not recorded which). This TCR came from a man aged 35-49 years who had recovered from COVID-19.

The CDR3 DNA reads as TGTGCCAGCAGCGGATCCAGGGGTGCTAACCGAAATGGCTACACCTTC. Protein sequence: CASSGSRGANRNGYTF. This chain uses TRBV7-8 with TRBJ1-2, with D possibly TRBD1 on 6 matching bases. The length of the CDR3 is 16 residues. CDR1 and CDR2 (germline): SGHVS, FQNEAQ. Trimming took off 5 bases at V and 6 bases at J, with 22 bases between the two ends.